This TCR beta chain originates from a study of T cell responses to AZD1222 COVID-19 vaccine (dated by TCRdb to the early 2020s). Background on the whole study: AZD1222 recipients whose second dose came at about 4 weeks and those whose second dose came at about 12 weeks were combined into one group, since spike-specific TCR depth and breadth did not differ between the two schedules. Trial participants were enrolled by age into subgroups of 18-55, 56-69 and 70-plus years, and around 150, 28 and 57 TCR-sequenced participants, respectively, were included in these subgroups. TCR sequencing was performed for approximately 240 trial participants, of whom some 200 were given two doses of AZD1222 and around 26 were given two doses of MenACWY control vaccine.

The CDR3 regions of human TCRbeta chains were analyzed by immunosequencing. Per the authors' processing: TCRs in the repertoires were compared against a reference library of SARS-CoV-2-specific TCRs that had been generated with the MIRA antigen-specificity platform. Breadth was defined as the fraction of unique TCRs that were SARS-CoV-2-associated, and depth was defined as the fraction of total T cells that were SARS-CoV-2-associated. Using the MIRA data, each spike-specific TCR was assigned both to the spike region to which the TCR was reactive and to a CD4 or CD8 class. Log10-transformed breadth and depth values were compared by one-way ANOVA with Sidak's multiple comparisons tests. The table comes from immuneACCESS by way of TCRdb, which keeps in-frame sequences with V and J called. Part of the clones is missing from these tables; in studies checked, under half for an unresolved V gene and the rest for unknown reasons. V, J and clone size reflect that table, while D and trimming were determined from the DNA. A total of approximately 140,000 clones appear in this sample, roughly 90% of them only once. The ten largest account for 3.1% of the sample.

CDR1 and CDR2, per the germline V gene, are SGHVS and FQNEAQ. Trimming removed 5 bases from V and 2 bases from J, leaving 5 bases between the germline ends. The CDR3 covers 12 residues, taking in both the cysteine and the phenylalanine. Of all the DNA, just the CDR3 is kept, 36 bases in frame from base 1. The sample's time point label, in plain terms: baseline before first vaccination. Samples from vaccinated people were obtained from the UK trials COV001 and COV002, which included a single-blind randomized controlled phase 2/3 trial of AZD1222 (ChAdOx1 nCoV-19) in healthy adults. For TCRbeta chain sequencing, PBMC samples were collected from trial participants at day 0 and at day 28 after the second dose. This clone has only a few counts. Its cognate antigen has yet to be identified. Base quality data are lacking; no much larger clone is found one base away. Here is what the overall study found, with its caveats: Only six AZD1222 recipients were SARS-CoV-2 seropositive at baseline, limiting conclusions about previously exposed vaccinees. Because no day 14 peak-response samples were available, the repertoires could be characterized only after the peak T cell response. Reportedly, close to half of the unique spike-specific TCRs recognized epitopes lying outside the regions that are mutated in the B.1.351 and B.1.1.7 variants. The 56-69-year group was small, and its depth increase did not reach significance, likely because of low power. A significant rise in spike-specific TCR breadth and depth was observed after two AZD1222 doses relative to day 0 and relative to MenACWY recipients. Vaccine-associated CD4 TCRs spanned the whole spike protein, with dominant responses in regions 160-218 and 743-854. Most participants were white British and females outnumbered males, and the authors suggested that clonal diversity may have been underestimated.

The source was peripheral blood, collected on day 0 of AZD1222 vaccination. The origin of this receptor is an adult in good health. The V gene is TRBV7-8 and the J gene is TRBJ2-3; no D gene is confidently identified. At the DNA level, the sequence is TGTGCCAGCAGCCCCTCCACAGATACGCAGTATTTT. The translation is CASSPSTDTQYF.